This entry concerns a single T cell receptor beta chain. What it recognizes is unknown. The CDR3 sequence is 13 residues long. Germline V CDR1 and CDR2: SGHTA, FQGNSA. Trimming pared 7 bases from V and 9 bases from J, leaving 16 bases between. This record comes from a study of OX40 agonist ivuxolimab in advanced cancers. Study overall: The mean age was roughly 60 years, ranging from about 20 to 85, with about four fifths of participants male.

Sequencing was performed with immunoSEQ multiplex PCR; in TCRdb, only in-frame clones are kept and a portion is missing. This table has over 65,000 clones, 82% appearing once. General study results and limits: No antigen was identified for the clonally expanded peripheral T cells. Among T cells, CD8+ cells averaged more expanded clones than CD4+ cells.

Blood specimens came from baseline, cycle 4 day 1, and cycle 7 day 1. The sequence derives from an adult with an advanced solid tumor such as melanoma, head and neck, liver or kidney cancer. The rearrangement joins TRBV7-2 to TRBJ2-1; maybe TRBD2 (5 bases). Specimen: CD4+ or CD8+ T cells sorted from blood, collected in a trial of the OX40 agonist ivuxolimab. CDR3 loop: CASTEVGVGEQFF. CDR3 nucleotides: TGTGCCAGCACAGAGGTCGGGGTAGGTGAGCAGTTCTTC. The full variable domain, completed using reference TRBV7-2 and TRBJ2-1, is GAGVSQSPSNKVTEKGKDVELRCDPISGHTALYWYRQSLGQGLEFLIYFQGNSAPDKSGLPSDRFSAERTGGSVSTLTIQRTQQEDSAVYLCASTEVGVGEQFFGPGTRLTVL.